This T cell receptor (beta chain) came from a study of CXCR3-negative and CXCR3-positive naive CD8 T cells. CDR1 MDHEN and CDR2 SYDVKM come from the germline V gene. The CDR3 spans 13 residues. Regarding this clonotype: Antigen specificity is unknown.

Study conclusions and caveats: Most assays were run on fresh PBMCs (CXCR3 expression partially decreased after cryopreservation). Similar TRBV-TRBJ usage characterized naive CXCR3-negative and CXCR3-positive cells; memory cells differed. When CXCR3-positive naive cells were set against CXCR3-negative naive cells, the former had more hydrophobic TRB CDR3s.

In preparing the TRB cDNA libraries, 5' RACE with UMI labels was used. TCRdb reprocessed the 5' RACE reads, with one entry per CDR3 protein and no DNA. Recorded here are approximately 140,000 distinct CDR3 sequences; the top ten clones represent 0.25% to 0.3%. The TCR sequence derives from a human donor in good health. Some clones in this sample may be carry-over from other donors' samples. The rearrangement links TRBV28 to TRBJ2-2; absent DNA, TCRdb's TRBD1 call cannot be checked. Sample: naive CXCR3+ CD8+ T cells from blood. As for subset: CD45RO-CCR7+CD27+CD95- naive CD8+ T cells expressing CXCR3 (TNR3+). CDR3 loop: CASGTFGTGELFF.